Below, 20 T cell receptor beta chains from the same sample are listed, as sequenced in a study of blood T cell repertoires in COVID-19. Using immunoSEQ multiplex PCR, the repertoire was profiled, and TCRdb retains in-frame clones only, with some absent. The table includes about 140,000 clones, about 90% detected once. The sequenced sample was peripheral blood. All receptors derive from a man aged 60 to 69 with active or convalescent COVID-19.

The chain has TRBV3-1 (or the pseudogene TRBV3-2) and TRBJ1-2, with D possibly matching TRBD1 (5 bases). This CDR3 is built from 15 residues. Germline V CDR1 and CDR2: LGHDT, YNNKEL (reference sequence). Trimming stripped 2 bases from V and 3 bases from J, with 13 bases between. CDR3 sequence (DNA): TGTGCCAGCAGCCAAACGGGACTCAGGGACTATGGCTACACCTTC. Its translation is CASSQTGLRDYGYTF.

This chain joins TRBV19 and TRBJ1-1; D not resolved. Trimming removed 7 bases at V and 1 base at J, with 16 bases between. In germline, CDR1 is LNHDA, CDR2 SQIVND (reference sequence). This CDR3 region has 15 residues. The CDR3 sequence: CASTSGRRTNTEAFF. The CDR3 coding sequence is TGTGCCAGTACCTCCGGGAGGAGAACGAACACTGAAGCTTTCTTT.

The chain recombines TRBV2 with TRBJ1-2; D remains ambiguous. Per germline, CDR1 SNHLY and CDR2 FYNNEI. Trimming stripped 9 bases from V and 7 bases from J, with 21 bases between. CDR3 length: 14 residues. The CDR3: CARRAPDPPSGYTF. CDR3 bases: TGTGCCAGGAGGGCGCCAGATCCCCCTAGTGGCTACACCTTC.

The CDR3: CASSSVGTNTGELFF. For the CDR3, the DNA is TGTGCCAGCAGCTCCGTTGGGACAAACACCGGGGAGCTGTTTTTT. The gene calls are TRBV9 and TRBJ2-2; tentatively, D is TRBD1 (6 bases). V lost 4 bases to trimming and J lost 2 bases, with 12 bases between them. The CDR3 extends over 15 amino acids. Looked up from germline, CDR1 is SGDLS and CDR2 is YYNGEE. The complete variable domain, with remaining parts taken from reference TRBV9 and TRBJ2-2, reads DSGVTQTPKHLITATGQRVTLRCSPRSGDLSVYWYQQSLDQGLQFLIQYYNGEERAKGNILERFSAQQFPDLHSELNLSSLELGDSALYFCASSSVGTNTGELFFGEGSRLTVL.

This clone was observed a single time. The V gene is TRBV6-2 or TRBV6-3, the J gene TRBJ1-5; 7 nucleotides agree with TRBD1. The germline V gene encodes CDR1 MNHEY and CDR2 SVGEGT. Germline trimming cut 5 bases from V and 5 bases from J; bases unmatched to any gene: 12. The CDR3 has 16 amino acids. For the CDR3, the DNA is TGTGCCAGCAGTGCGGGAACAGGGGTCCGAGATCAGCCCCAGCATTTT. As protein: CASSAGTGVRDQPQHF.

This chain links TRBV14 with TRBJ2-3; D possibly corresponds to TRBD1 (6 bases). The CDR3 runs to 15 residues. V gave up 4 bases and J gave up 4 bases, with 15 bases separating them. Germline V CDR1 and CDR2: SGHDN, FVKESK. The CDR3 DNA follows: TGTGCCAGCAGCCTTCAGGGGAGTCGTTCAGATACGCAGTATTTT. This sequence encodes CASSLQGSRSDTQYF.

This clone was counted a single time. The V call is TRBV10-3, the J call TRBJ2-7, with a tentative D call TRBD1 (7 bases). The V end lost 6 bases, the J end lost 0 bases, and 15 bases lay between the germline ends. Germline V gives CDR1 ENHRY, CDR2 SYGVKD. The CDR3 is 15 residues long. In DNA form, the CDR3 reads TGTGCCATCAGAGGAGGGACAGTGAGCTCCTACGAGCAGTACTTC. This encodes CAIRGGTVSSYEQYF.

The J gene is TRBJ1-5, the V gene TRBV15; a possible D gene is TRBD1 (5 bases). V lost 5 bases and J 2 bases, leaving 13 bases between the germline ends. The V gene's germline CDR1 is LNHNV and CDR2 YYDKDF (reference sequence). The CDR3 extends over 15 amino acids. This CDR3 is CATSPSGRGNQPQHF. The CDR3 DNA reads as TGTGCCACCAGCCCCTCGGGCAGGGGCAATCAGCCCCAGCATTTT.

The chain joins TRBV6-5 to TRBJ1-1, with 8 bases fitting TRBD1. The CDR3 runs to 14 residues. The germline V gene has CDR1 MNHEY and CDR2 SVGAGI. Trimming removed 6 bases from V and 5 bases from J; junction bases left unmatched: 8. CDR3: CASRVGQGLTEAFF. The CDR3 DNA sequence: TGTGCCAGCAGAGTAGGACAGGGCTTGACTGAAGCTTTCTTT.

The genes are TRBV6-5 and TRBJ1-2; D is unresolved. CDR1 and CDR2 (germline): MNHEY, SVGAGI. CDR3 length: 15 residues. V was pared by 6 bases and J by 2 bases, with 16 bases between. Written as DNA, the CDR3 is TGTGCCAGCAGCCGAGAAGCCGTCCGGAACTATGGCTACACCTTC. Its protein is CASSREAVRNYGYTF.

The V and J genes are TRBV28 and TRBJ1-2; 10 bases line up with TRBD1. The CDR3 extends over 17 amino acids. Germline CDR1 MDHEN, CDR2 SYDVKM. J gave up 4 bases and V 2 bases, and 10 bases lay outside the gene matches. The CDR3 DNA reads as TGTGCCAGCAGTTTAGGTTCGACAGGGGGCCGAAGCTATGGCTACACCTTC. Translating it yields CASSLGSTGGRSYGYTF.

The sample holds a few counts of this clone. The chain carries TRBV28 and TRBJ1-4, with D maybe TRBD1 (6 bases). This CDR3 has 18 amino acids. Germline V gives CDR1 MDHEN, CDR2 SYDVKM. Trimming removed 6 bases from V and 0 bases from J, with 20 bases in between. The CDR3 DNA is TGTGCCAGCAGCACCCTGCCGGGACATGTTGCAACTAATGAAAAACTGTTTTTT. The encoded protein is CASSTLPGHVATNEKLFF. Drawing the rest from reference TRBV28 and TRBJ1-4, the complete variable domain is DVKVTQSSRYLVKRTGEKVFLECVQDMDHENMFWYRQDPGLGLRLIYFSYDVKMKEKGDIPEGYSVSREKKERFSLILESASTNQTSMYLCASSTLPGHVATNEKLFFGSGTQLSVL.

The rearrangement links TRBV28 to TRBJ2-2; D uncertain. Germline V lookup: CDR1 MDHEN, CDR2 SYDVKM. This CDR3 contains 13 residues. Trimming took off 7 bases at V and 1 base at J, with 7 bases between the two ends. As DNA, the CDR3 is TGTGCCAGCACTACGCTGAACACCGGGGAGCTGTTTTTT. Amino acids: CASTTLNTGELFF.

The gene calls are TRBV5-1 and TRBJ2-2; 10 bases are a match to TRBD2. V shed 5 bases, J shed 4 bases, and the junction held 8 bases outside the gene matches. CDR3 length equals 16 residues. Germline lookup yields CDR1 SGHRS and CDR2 YFSETQ. The CDR3 DNA is TGCGCCAGCAGGCTGATAGCGGGAGGAGGCACCGGGGAGCTGTTTTTT. This encodes CASRLIAGGGTGELFF.

This sequence joins TRBV5-5 and TRBJ1-6; a weak D match, TRBD1 (5 bases). The V end was cut by 1 base, the J end by 9 bases, with 14 bases between. CDR1 and CDR2 from the germline V gene are SGHKS and YYEKEE (reference sequence). The CDR3 runs to 15 residues. CDR3 region: CASSLLGQGSSPLHF. The CDR3 nucleotides read TGTGCCAGCAGCTTGCTTGGGCAGGGCAGTTCACCCCTCCACTTT.

This clone was seen a few times. The rearrangement links TRBV2 to TRBJ1-4; TRBD1 matches at 9 bases. CDR1 is SNHLY, CDR2 FYNNEI, per germline. Trimming at V came to 7 bases and at J to 5 bases, leaving 5 bases not matched to a gene. The CDR3 has 14 residues. The CDR3 here is CASTRQGGNEKLFF. The CDR3 nucleotides are TGTGCCAGCACCCGACAGGGGGGCAATGAAAAACTGTTTTTT.

The chain recombines TRBV6-2 or TRBV6-3 with TRBJ1-2; D possibly corresponds to TRBD1 (6 bases). Trimming shortened V by 4 bases and J by 8 bases, and 17 bases separated the two germline ends. This CDR3 contains 14 residues. The germline gives CDR1 MNHEY, CDR2 SVGEGT. The CDR3 reads CASSSAGTQRGYTF. In nucleotides, the CDR3 is TGTGCCAGCAGTTCGGCCGGGACACAAAGGGGCTACACCTTC.

The chain couples TRBV28 to TRBJ1-1, with D hard to call. V shed 7 bases and J shed 2 bases, with 23 bases lying between them. Germline CDR1 and CDR2: MDHEN and SYDVKM. This CDR3 contains 17 residues. Here the CDR3 reads CASTYDYYPRPNTEAFF. The DNA for the CDR3 is TGTGCCAGCACCTACGACTATTACCCCAGACCAAACACTGAAGCTTTCTTT.

This clone was detected only once. V and J are TRBV28 and TRBJ2-1; TRBD2 matches at 10 bases. There are 16 residues in the CDR3. Germline V gene data show CDR1 as MDHEN and CDR2 as SYDVKM. The trim removed 5 bases at V and 0 bases at J, leaving 4 bases unmatched. This chain's CDR3 is CASSGTSASSYNEQFF. CDR3 in DNA: TGTGCCAGCAGTGGGACTAGCGCCAGCTCCTACAATGAGCAGTTCTTC. The whole variable domain, remainder taken from reference TRBV28 and TRBJ2-1, is DVKVTQSSRYLVKRTGEKVFLECVQDMDHENMFWYRQDPGLGLRLIYFSYDVKMKEKGDIPEGYSVSREKKERFSLILESASTNQTSMYLCASSGTSASSYNEQFFGPGTRLTVL.

This clone was seen a handful of times. The chain combines TRBV28 with TRBJ1-2, with a tentative D call TRBD1 (6 bases). The V and J ends lost 5 bases and 5 bases respectively, with 15 bases between them. This CDR3 comprises 14 residues. CDR1 MDHEN and CDR2 SYDVKM come from the germline V gene. CDR3 protein: CASSKRQVVYGYTF. Here the CDR3 DNA reads TGTGCCAGCAGTAAGAGACAGGTGGTATATGGCTACACCTTC.